One and the same sample provided the 24 T cell receptor beta chains below, sequenced in a study of type 1 regulatory T cells. TCRdb re-derived calls from the reads in MiXCR, one entry per CDR3 protein. The data contain about 60,000 distinct CDR3 sequences, less than 65% of them singletons. Their specific antigens are unknown. Sequences were obtained from cultured non-Tr1 T cells, either the whole culture or a sorted T cell fraction (not recorded which). These receptors were obtained from a human donor in good health.

This sequence joins TRBV5-1 and TRBJ1-4; 9 bases fit TRBD1. Per the germline V gene, CDR1 is SGHRS and CDR2 is YFSETQ. After removal of 2 bases from V and 6 bases from J, the junction contained 5 bases not matched to a gene. CDR3 size: 15 residues. This chain's CDR3 is CASSFTGGEDEKLFF. The CDR3 DNA is TGCGCCAGCAGCTTTACAGGGGGCGAAGATGAAAAACTGTTTTTT.

The rearrangement links TRBV7-2 to TRBJ2-2; 10 bases are a match to TRBD1. Per the germline V gene, CDR1 is SGHTA and CDR2 is FQGNSA. V dropped 8 bases and J dropped 5; count of bases not matched to a gene: 5. CDR3 length: 14 amino acids. The CDR3 protein is CASLTGGKTGELFF. CDR3 nucleotides: TGTGCCAGCCTGACAGGGGGCAAGACCGGGGAGCTGTTTTTT.

The chain joins TRBV27 to TRBJ1-6; D possibly corresponds to TRBD1 (5 bases). The CDR3 is 14 amino acids. V was clipped by 7 bases and J by 9 bases, with 16 bases between them. The germline V gene has CDR1 MNHEY and CDR2 SMNVEV (reference sequence). CDR3 DNA: TGTGCCAGCACCCATTCGGGGCTAGTTTCACCCCTCCACTTT. This gives the protein CASTHSGLVSPLHF.

V is TRBV12-3 or TRBV12-4 and J is TRBJ1-1; no firm D call. V shed 3 bases and J shed 4 bases, with 9 bases lying between them. The CDR3 loop spans 13 amino acids. CDR3 nucleotides: TGTGCCAGCAGTTTCTCGGGCGCCACTGAAGCTTTCTTT. Translation gives CASSFSGATEAFF.

This clonotype was observed a handful of times. The chain joins TRBV5-1 to TRBJ2-6; 15 nucleotides line up with TRBD2. The CDR3 is 19 residues long. The V and J ends lost 4 bases and 3 bases, in that order; junction bases with no gene match: 8. Looked up from germline, CDR1 is SGHRS and CDR2 is YFSETQ. In DNA form, the CDR3 reads TGCGCCAGCAGCCCCTCAGGGACTAGCGGGAGGAGTGGGGCCAACGTCCTGACTTTC. Protein sequence: CASSPSGTSGRSGANVLTF.

The CDR3 spells CSAPGGLAGTQETQYF. The CDR3 DNA follows: TGCAGTGCCCCCGGTGGGCTAGCGGGAACACAAGAGACCCAGTACTTC. The chain links TRBV20-1 to TRBJ2-5; 9 nucleotides line up with TRBD2. There are 16 residues in the CDR3. J lost 2 bases, V lost 6 bases, and 13 bases had no gene match. Germline V gives CDR1 DFQATT, CDR2 SNEGSKA (reference sequence).

The DNA for the CDR3 is TGTGCCATCAGGGGACAGGACTCGGGCGAGCAGTACTTC. It is translated as CAIRGQDSGEQYF. This chain connects TRBV10-3 to TRBJ2-7; 8 bases fit TRBD1. This CDR3 is 13 amino acids long. Unmatched junction bases numbered 7, after V lost 6 bases and J lost 6 bases. CDR1 and CDR2 (germline): ENHRY, SYGVKD.

The V gene is TRBV6-2 or TRBV6-3, the J gene TRBJ2-1; 8 positions match TRBD1. From germline, CDR1 is MNHEY and CDR2 SVGEGT. The CDR3 covers 16 residues. With 6 bases clipped from V and 1 base from J, the junction kept 8 bases outside the gene matches. The CDR3 sequence is CASSSRRTGSYNEQFF. The CDR3, as DNA: TGTGCCAGCAGCTCTAGGAGGACAGGGTCCTACAATGAGCAGTTCTTC.

This clonotype appeared a single time. The gene calls are TRBV9 and TRBJ2-3; D possibly matches TRBD1 or TRBD2 (5 bases each). The CDR3 has 15 residues. Germline CDR1 and CDR2: SGDLS and YYNGEE. The V and J ends lost 0 bases and 1 base respectively, with 9 bases between them. The CDR3 nucleotides read TGTGCCAGCAGCGTAGTCGAGGGGCGCACAGATACGCAGTATTTT. Protein: CASSVVEGRTDTQYF.

With respect to this clonotype: A much larger clone lies one base from this, so it may be a read error. The genes are TRBV7-2 and TRBJ2-3, with 9 bases aligning to TRBD2. Germline CDR1 reads SGHTA; CDR2 reads FQGNSA. The CDR3 covers 19 residues. The CDR3 reads CASSWWGTSSTIGTDAQYF. The CDR3 DNA reads TGTGCCAGCAGCTGGTGGGGGACTAGCTCCACTATCGGGACAGATGCGCAGTATTTT.

This chain connects TRBV20-1 to TRBJ2-1; D ambiguous. V was pared by 5 bases and J by 3 bases, with 8 bases between. CDR1 is DFQATT, CDR2 SNEGSKA, per germline (reference sequence). CDR3 size: 12 residues. CDR3 loop: CSALDVYNEQFF. For the CDR3, the DNA is TGCAGTGCTTTGGACGTCTACAATGAGCAGTTCTTC.

This clonotype was seen a few times. CDR3 in DNA: TGTGCCAGTAGACAGGGAGGGGAGACCCAGTACTTC. Protein: CASRQGGETQYF. V is TRBV6-5 and J is TRBJ2-5; D assignment may be TRBD1 or TRBD2 (7 bases each). This CDR3 has 12 residues. V was cut by 9 bases and J by 5 bases, with 13 bases left in between. In germline, CDR1 is MNHEY, CDR2 SVGAGI.

Only one count was recorded for this clonotype. This chain joins TRBV6-5 and TRBJ1-1; no definite D call. The CDR3 contains 11 residues. Germline V gives CDR1 MNHEY, CDR2 SVGAGI. The V gene lost 6 bases and the J gene lost 11 bases, with 13 bases spanning the gap. This CDR3 reads CASSPGERAFF. The CDR3 region has the DNA TGTGCCAGCAGCCCTGGGGAGAGGGCTTTCTTT.

This rearrangement joins TRBV6-1 to TRBJ2-7; 12 bases line up with TRBD2. The CDR3 runs 15 residues. V lost 6 bases, J lost 1 base, and 4 bases stayed unmatched. CDR1 MNHNS and CDR2 SASEGT come from the germline V gene. The DNA for the CDR3 is TGTGCCAGCAGCGAGGGACTAGCGGGTTCCTACGAGCAGTACTTC. Translated: CASSEGLAGSYEQYF.

This clonotype was picked up one time. The chain joins TRBV5-1 to TRBJ1-6; D not certain. The CDR3 totals 14 residues. The germline V gene has CDR1 SGHRS and CDR2 YFSETQ. The ends were cut back, 1 base at V and 4 bases at J, with 6 bases in the middle. In nucleotides, the CDR3 is TGCGCCAGCAGCTTGTCGGAGTATAATTCACCCCTCCACTTT. As protein: CASSLSEYNSPLHF.

Here the CDR3 reads CASSYDRETEAFF. The DNA for the CDR3 is TGTGCCAGCAGTTACGACCGGGAGACTGAAGCTTTCTTT. The chain recombines TRBV27 with TRBJ1-1; no firm D call. V dropped 4 bases and J dropped 5 bases, with 11 bases sitting between them. Germline values: CDR1 MNHEY, CDR2 SMNVEV (reference sequence). There are 13 residues in the CDR3.

The V and J genes are TRBV6-2 or TRBV6-3 and TRBJ2-7; TRBD1 matches at 7 bases. The germline V gene encodes CDR1 MNHEY and CDR2 SVGEGT. The CDR3 has 15 residues. After removal of 3 bases from V and 2 bases from J, the junction contained 7 bases not matched to a gene. CDR3 amino acids: CASSYRDSRTYEQYF. DNA for the CDR3: TGTGCCAGCAGTTATCGGGACAGCCGTACCTACGAGCAGTACTTC.

This chain links TRBV4-3 with TRBJ2-1; D unclear. The ends were cut back, 1 base at V and 2 bases at J, with 9 bases in the middle. The CDR3 is 15 residues long. Germline lookup yields CDR1 LGHNA and CDR2 YSLEER. CDR3 in amino acids: CASSQGQSTYNEQFF. CDR3 nucleotide sequence: TGCGCCAGCAGCCAAGGCCAGAGCACCTACAATGAGCAGTTCTTC.

This clonotype was counted once. The chain has TRBV20-1 and TRBJ1-2; D uncertain. Looked up from germline, CDR1 is DFQATT and CDR2 is SNEGSKA (reference sequence). The CDR3 spans 12 residues. V dropped 0 bases and J dropped 4 bases, with 6 bases sitting between them. DNA for the CDR3: TGCAGTGCTAGAGAGTCCAGCTATGGCTACACCTTC. It specifies CSARESSYGYTF.

J is TRBJ1-5 and V is TRBV5-1; 7 nucleotides align to TRBD1. The CDR3 covers 14 residues. The germline V gene has CDR1 SGHRS and CDR2 YFSETQ. The V segment lost 4 bases and the J segment 4 bases; nucleotides outside the gene matches: 5. The CDR3 is CASSLSTGNQPQHF. The DNA of the CDR3 is TGCGCCAGCAGCCTCTCGACAGGGAATCAGCCCCAGCATTTT.

This chain joins TRBV6-2 or TRBV6-3 and TRBJ2-7; D uncertain. The CDR3 is 15 residues long. The germline V gene encodes CDR1 MNHEY and CDR2 SVGEGT. V lost 2 bases and J 3 bases, leaving 14 bases between the germline ends. Written as DNA, the CDR3 is TGTGCCAGCAGTTACGGTCTACAGACCTTCTACGAGCAGTACTTC. Encoded protein: CASSYGLQTFYEQYF.

The chain combines TRBV18 with TRBJ1-2; tentatively, D is TRBD1 (6 bases). The CDR3 has 15 amino acids. Germline V gene sequence: CDR1 KGHSH, CDR2 LQKENI. V lost 2 bases and J 3 bases, leaving 13 bases between the germline ends. The CDR3, as DNA: TGTGCCAGCTCACCAGCAGGGGACCTGGACTATGGCTACACCTTC. Translating it yields CASSPAGDLDYGYTF. Supplemented by reference TRBV18 and TRBJ1-2, the full variable domain reads NAGVMQNPRHLVRRRGQEARLRCSPMKGHSHVYWYRQLPEEGLKFMVYLQKENIIDESGMPKERFSAEFPKEGPSILRIQQVVRGDSAAYFCASSPAGDLDYGYTFGSGTRLTVV.

The chain is built from TRBV7-2 and TRBJ2-1; 12 bases match TRBD2. CDR1 and CDR2 (germline): SGHTA, FQGNSA. The ends lost 5 bases at V and 13 bases at J; junction bases unmatched: 6. This CDR3 has 13 amino acids. DNA of the CDR3: TGTGCCAGCAGCACCAGGACTAGCGGGGAACAGTTCTTC. Amino acid sequence: CASSTRTSGEQFF.

The V call is TRBV28, the J call TRBJ2-3; D is perhaps TRBD1 (6 bases). The ends were cut back, 6 bases at V and 4 bases at J, with 17 bases in the middle. Germline V lookup: CDR1 MDHEN, CDR2 SYDVKM. The CDR3 spans 15 residues. The CDR3 DNA is TGTGCCAGCAGGGGGGCGAGGGCCGAAGCAGATACGCAGTATTTT. It yields the protein CASRGARAEADTQYF.